The 13 T cell receptor beta chains given below trace back to one sample, sequenced in a study of early T cells in non-severe SARS-CoV-2 infection. Using its own MiXCR run on the 5' RACE reads, TCRdb lists one record per CDR3 protein. The repertoire includes around 40,000 distinct CDR3 sequences, over 4.5% of them detected once, and about 5% sits in the top ten. The source material was whole blood. The receptors stem from an adult who was a healthcare worker with PCR-confirmed SARS-CoV-2 infection or an uninfected control (not recorded which).

This clonotype was detected ten times or more. The V gene is TRBV29-1, the J gene TRBJ1-3, with TRBD1 matching over 8 bases. Germline CDR1 reads SQVTM; CDR2 reads ANQGSEA. The CDR3 has 16 amino acids. The ends lost 4 bases at V and 1 base at J; junction bases unmatched: 9. For the CDR3, the DNA is TGCAGCGTTGCAACGGCGCAGGGGGCGTCTGGAAACACCATATATTTT. Translating gives CSVATAQGASGNTIYF.

About this clonotype itself: Since a much larger clone is just one base distant, this may be a read error. CDR3 loop: CASSQISPGVDKNIQYF. In DNA, the CDR3 is TGTGCCAGCAGCCAAATTTCCCCCGGGGTTGACAAAAACATTCAGTACTTC. The chain is built from TRBV3-1 and TRBJ2-4, with D maybe TRBD2 (5 bases). The V and J ends lost 2 bases and 3 bases respectively, with 17 bases between them. Germline-derived CDR1 and CDR2 are LGHDT and YNNKEL (reference sequence). The CDR3 spans 17 residues.

This clonotype was observed at least ten times. The rearrangement links TRBV20-1 to TRBJ2-3, with D maybe TRBD2 (5 bases). The ends were cut back, 4 bases at V and 3 bases at J, with 17 bases in the middle. CDR1 is DFQATT and CDR2 is SNEGSKA in the germline V gene (reference sequence). This CDR3 spans 15 amino acids. The CDR3 region is CSATPTVGRTDTQYF. The DNA for the CDR3 is TGCAGTGCTACCCCAACGGTAGGGAGAACAGATACGCAGTATTTT.

This clonotype was seen a few times. The rearrangement links TRBV10-1 to TRBJ2-1; D is uncertain. CDR3 length: 11 amino acids. CDR1 and CDR2 (germline): WNHNN, SYGVQD (reference sequence). V lost 6 bases and J 4 bases, leaving 4 bases between the germline ends. This chain's CDR3 is CASSAYNEQFF. CDR3 bases: TGCGCCAGCAGCGCGTACAATGAGCAGTTCTTC.

This clonotype was found many times. V is TRBV6-6 and J is TRBJ1-1, with unresolved D. Trimming removed 5 bases at V and 0 bases at J, with 25 bases between. The CDR3 extends over 19 amino acids. Per germline, CDR1 MNHNY and CDR2 SVGAGI (reference sequence). Here the CDR3 DNA reads TGTGCCAGCAGTCAATCCCAATTGGGGTTAATGGCCTTGAACACTGAAGCTTTCTTT. It codes for CASSQSQLGLMALNTEAFF.

This clonotype was seen repeatedly, ten times or more. The chain has TRBV20-1 and TRBJ2-1, with D perhaps matching TRBD1 (5 bases). The CDR3 extends over 13 amino acids. Trimming took 2 bases from V and 9 from J, leaving 14 bases between them. The germline CDR1 and CDR2 sequences are DFQATT and SNEGSKA (reference sequence). The CDR3 DNA reads as TGCAGTGCTAGATCGGTGGGGCAACCTGAGCAGTTCTTC. Protein sequence: CSARSVGQPEQFF.

In this sample, this clonotype turned up a few times. V gene TRBV5-1 combines with J gene TRBJ2-1, with 7 bases identical to TRBD1. The V segment lost 4 bases and the J segment 4 bases; nucleotides outside the gene matches: 5. The CDR3 is 14 residues long. Germline V gene data show CDR1 as SGHRS and CDR2 as YFSETQ. The CDR3 spells CASSRGTEYNEQFF. In DNA form, the CDR3 reads TGCGCCAGCAGCAGAGGGACAGAATACAATGAGCAGTTCTTC.

The rearrangement joins TRBV24-1 to TRBJ1-2; D is uncertain. Germline loops: CDR1 KGHDR, CDR2 SFDVKD. The CDR3 covers 14 residues. The V end lost 3 bases, the J end lost 8 bases, and 15 bases lay between the germline ends. The CDR3 protein is CATSDPHYIGGYTF. Written as DNA, the CDR3 is TGTGCCACCAGTGATCCCCATTACATAGGGGGCTACACCTTC.

The table lists this clonotype with a few counts. The V and J genes are TRBV5-4 and TRBJ2-1; 9 bases are shared with TRBD2. CDR3 length equals 16 residues. Germline values: CDR1 SGHNT, CDR2 YYREEE (reference sequence). V lost 2 bases, J lost 2 bases, and 5 bases stayed unmatched. CDR3 in amino acids: CASSLSSSGTYNEQFF. CDR3 bases: TGTGCCAGCAGCTTATCCTCTAGCGGGACCTACAATGAGCAGTTCTTC.

The genes are TRBV19 and TRBJ2-2; no clear D gene. The length of the CDR3 is 13 residues. The V end lost 4 bases, the J end lost 2 bases, and 5 bases lay between the germline ends. Germline-derived CDR1 and CDR2 are LNHDA and SQIVND (reference sequence). CDR3 sequence reads: CASSTPNTGELFF. The CDR3 DNA reads as TGTGCCAGTAGTACACCCAACACCGGGGAGCTGTTTTTT.

This clonotype came up many times. The chain is built from TRBV7-7 and TRBJ2-5; D unclear. CDR3 length: 16 amino acids. Trimming shortened V by 5 bases and J by 2 bases, and 18 bases separated the two germline ends. The V gene's germline CDR1 is SSHAT and CDR2 FNYEAQ (reference sequence). The CDR3: CASSNSVGGRQETQYF. DNA for the CDR3: TGTGCCAGCAGCAACTCCGTCGGCGGTAGACAAGAGACCCAGTACTTC.

This clonotype was observed at least ten times. A junction end diverges from the germline sequence, so it may reflect a read error. J is TRBJ2-1 and V is TRBV30; 7 bases are shared with TRBD2. The CDR3 has 12 residues. CDR1 GTSNPN and CDR2 SVGIG come from the germline V gene (reference sequence). CDR3: CACQPGRDQKVF. As DNA, the CDR3 is TGTGCCTGCCAACCGGGGAGGGACCAAAAAGTCTTC.

This clonotype came up many times. The V gene is TRBV30, the J gene TRBJ1-5, with 7 bases matching TRBD1. The CDR3 spans 16 residues. Per germline, CDR1 GTSNPN and CDR2 SVGIG (reference sequence). V trimming: 1 base; J trimming: 9 bases; junction bases outside the gene matches: 15. CDR3 sequence reads: CAWSARTGVDGAPQHF. CDR3 bases: TGTGCCTGGAGTGCTAGGACAGGCGTTGACGGTGCGCCCCAGCATTTT.